The subject of this entry is one TCR beta chain. These data belong to a study of blood T cell repertoires in COVID-19. The protocol was immunoSEQ multiplex PCR, while the TCRdb copy is restricted to in-frame clones and leaves out a portion. There are fewer than 250,000 clones in the sample; about four fifths occur only once, and roughly 8.2% lies in the top ten. Germline V gene sequence: CDR1 SQVTM, CDR2 ANQGSEA. The CDR3 totals 14 residues. Trimming removed 6 bases from V and 0 bases from J; junction bases left unmatched: 2. The sequenced material came from peripheral blood. The V gene is TRBV29-1, the J gene TRBJ2-6; 7 bases are shared with TRBD1. This clonotype was sampled from a woman aged 45-65 years with acute or convalescent COVID-19. CDR3 sequence: CSVDRVSGANVLTF. Here the CDR3 DNA reads TGCAGCGTCGACAGGGTCTCTGGGGCCAACGTCCTGACTTTC.